The present T cell receptor (beta chain) was sequenced within a study of CD8+ T cells in alopecia areata. This clone appeared a few times. Reverse transcribed after extraction, RNA yielded cDNA as the sequencing template. Using immunoSEQ multiplex PCR, the repertoire was profiled, and TCRdb retains in-frame clones only, with some absent. This sample yields fewer than 90,000 clones, of which 45% to 60% are seen a single time; roughly 6% belongs to the top ten. This CDR3 is built from 17 residues. With 0 bases clipped from V and 6 bases from J, the junction kept 16 bases outside the gene matches. Germline V gene data show CDR1 as GTSNPN and CDR2 as SVGIG (reference sequence).

J is TRBJ1-1 and V is TRBV30, with TRBD1 identical over 7 bases. The source material was NKG2D-high CD8+ T cells sorted from blood. The sequence came from a human donor with alopecia areata. This chain's CDR3 is CAWSVRSGGFDIAEAFF. The CDR3 nucleotides read TGTGCCTGGAGTGTACGTTCAGGGGGATTTGATATCGCTGAAGCTTTCTTT.